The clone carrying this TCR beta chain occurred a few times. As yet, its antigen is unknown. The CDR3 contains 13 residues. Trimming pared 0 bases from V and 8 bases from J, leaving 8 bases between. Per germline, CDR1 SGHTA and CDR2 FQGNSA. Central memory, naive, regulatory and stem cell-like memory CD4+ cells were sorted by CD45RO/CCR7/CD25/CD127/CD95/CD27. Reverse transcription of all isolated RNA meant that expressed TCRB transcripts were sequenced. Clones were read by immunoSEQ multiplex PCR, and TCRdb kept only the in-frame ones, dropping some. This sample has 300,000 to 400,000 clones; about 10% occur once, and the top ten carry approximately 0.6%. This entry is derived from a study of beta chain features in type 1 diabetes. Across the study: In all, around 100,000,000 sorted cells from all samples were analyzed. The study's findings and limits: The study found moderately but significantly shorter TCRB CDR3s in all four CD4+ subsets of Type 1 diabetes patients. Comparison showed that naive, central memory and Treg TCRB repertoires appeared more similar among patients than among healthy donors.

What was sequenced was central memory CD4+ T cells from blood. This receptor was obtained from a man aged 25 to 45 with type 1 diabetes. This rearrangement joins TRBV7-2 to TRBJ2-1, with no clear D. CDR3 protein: CASSLATMDEQFF. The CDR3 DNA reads TGTGCCAGCAGCTTAGCTACCATGGATGAGCAGTTCTTC.